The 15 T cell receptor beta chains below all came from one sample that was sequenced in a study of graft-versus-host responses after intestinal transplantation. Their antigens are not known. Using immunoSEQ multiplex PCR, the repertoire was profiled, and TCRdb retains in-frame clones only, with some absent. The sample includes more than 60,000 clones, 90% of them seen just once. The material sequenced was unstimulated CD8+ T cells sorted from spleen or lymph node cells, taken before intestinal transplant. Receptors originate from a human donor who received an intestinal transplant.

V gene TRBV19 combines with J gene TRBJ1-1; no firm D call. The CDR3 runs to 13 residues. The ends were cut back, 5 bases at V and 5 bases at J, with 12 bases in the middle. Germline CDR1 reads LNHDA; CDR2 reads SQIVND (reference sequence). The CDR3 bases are TGTGCCAGTAGTCCCGGGATGGGGACTGAAGCTTTCTTT. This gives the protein CASSPGMGTEAFF.

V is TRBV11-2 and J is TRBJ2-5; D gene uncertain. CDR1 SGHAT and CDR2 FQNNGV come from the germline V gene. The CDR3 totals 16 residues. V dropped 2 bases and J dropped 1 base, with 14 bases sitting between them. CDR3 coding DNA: TGTGCCAGCAGCTTATGGCCCCCAGGTCCCCAAGAGACCCAGTACTTC. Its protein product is CASSLWPPGPQETQYF.

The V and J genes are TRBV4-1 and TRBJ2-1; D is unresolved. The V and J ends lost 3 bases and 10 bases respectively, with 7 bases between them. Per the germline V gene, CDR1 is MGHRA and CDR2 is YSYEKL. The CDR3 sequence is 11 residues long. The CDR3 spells CASSQSEEQFF. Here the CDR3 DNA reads TGCGCCAGCAGCCAGAGTGAGGAGCAGTTCTTC.

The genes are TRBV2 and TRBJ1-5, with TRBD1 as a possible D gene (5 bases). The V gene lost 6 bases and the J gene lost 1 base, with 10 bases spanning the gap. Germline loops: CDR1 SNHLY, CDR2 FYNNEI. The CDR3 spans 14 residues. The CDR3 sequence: CASRAGQSNQPQHF. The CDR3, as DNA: TGTGCCAGCAGGGCGGGGCAGAGCAATCAGCCCCAGCATTTT.

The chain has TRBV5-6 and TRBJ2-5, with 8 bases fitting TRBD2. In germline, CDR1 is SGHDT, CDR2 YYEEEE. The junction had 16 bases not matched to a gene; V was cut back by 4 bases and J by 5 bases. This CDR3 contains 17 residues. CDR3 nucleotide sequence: TGTGCCAGCAGCCCCGCCTCCCGGGGGGGCCTGGGTGAGACCCAGTACTTC. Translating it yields CASSPASRGGLGETQYF. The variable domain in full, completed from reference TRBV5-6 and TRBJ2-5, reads DAGVTQSPTHLIKTRGQQVTLRCSPKSGHDTVSWYQQALGQGPQFIFQYYEEEERQRGNFPDRFSGHQFPNYSSELNVNALLLGDSALYLCASSPASRGGLGETQYFGPGTRLLVL.

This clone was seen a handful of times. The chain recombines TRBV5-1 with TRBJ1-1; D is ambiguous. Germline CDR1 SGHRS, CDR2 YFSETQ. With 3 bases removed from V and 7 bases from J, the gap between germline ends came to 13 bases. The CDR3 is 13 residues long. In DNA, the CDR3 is TGCGCCAGCAGCTCGCCCCCGGGAGTTGAAGCTTTCTTT. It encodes CASSSPPGVEAFF.

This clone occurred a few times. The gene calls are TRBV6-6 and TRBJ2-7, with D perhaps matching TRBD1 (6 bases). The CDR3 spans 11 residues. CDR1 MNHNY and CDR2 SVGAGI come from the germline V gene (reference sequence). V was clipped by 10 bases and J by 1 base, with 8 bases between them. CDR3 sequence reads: CATTGSYEQYF. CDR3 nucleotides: TGTGCCACCACAGGGTCCTACGAGCAGTACTTC.

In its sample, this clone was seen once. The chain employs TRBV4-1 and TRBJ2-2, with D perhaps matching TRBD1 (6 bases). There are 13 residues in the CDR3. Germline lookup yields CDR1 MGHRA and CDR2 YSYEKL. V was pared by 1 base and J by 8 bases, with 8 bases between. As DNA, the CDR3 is TGCGCCAGCAGCCAAGCTGACAGGGGGGAGCTGTTTTTT. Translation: CASSQADRGELFF.

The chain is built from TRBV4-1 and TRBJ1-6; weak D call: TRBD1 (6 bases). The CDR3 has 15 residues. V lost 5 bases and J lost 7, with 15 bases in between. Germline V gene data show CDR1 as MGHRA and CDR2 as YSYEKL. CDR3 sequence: CASSTPGQGNSPLHF. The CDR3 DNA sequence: TGCGCCAGCAGCACCCCGGGACAAGGGAATTCACCCCTCCACTTT.

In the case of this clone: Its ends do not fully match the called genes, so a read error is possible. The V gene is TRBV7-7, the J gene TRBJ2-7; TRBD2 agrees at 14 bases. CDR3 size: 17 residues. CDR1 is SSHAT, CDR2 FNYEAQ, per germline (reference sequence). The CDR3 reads CASSPGTSGGLPYEQYF. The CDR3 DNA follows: TGTGCTAGCAGCCCCGGGACTAGCGGGGGCCTACCCTACGAGCAGTACTTC. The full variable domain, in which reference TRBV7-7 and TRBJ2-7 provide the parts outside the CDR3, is GAGVSQSPRYKVTKRGQDVTLRCDPISSHATLYWYQQALGQGPEFLTYFNYEAQPDKSGLPSDRFSAERPEGSISTLTIQRTEQRDSAMYRCASSPGTSGGLPYEQYFGPGTRLTVT.

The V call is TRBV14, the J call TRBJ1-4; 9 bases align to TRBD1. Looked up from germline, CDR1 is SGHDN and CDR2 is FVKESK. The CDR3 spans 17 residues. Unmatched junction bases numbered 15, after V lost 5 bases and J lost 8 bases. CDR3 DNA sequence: TGTGCCAGCAGCAAGCCGGGACAGGGCTTGGCTTGGGAAAAACTGTTTTTT. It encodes CASSKPGQGLAWEKLFF.

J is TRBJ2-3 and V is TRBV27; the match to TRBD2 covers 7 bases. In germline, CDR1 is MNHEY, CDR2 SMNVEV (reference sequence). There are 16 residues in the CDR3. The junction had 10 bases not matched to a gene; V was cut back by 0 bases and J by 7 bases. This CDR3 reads CASSLSLAESTNTQYF. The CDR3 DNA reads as TGTGCCAGCAGTTTATCCCTAGCGGAATCCACGAATACGCAGTATTTT.

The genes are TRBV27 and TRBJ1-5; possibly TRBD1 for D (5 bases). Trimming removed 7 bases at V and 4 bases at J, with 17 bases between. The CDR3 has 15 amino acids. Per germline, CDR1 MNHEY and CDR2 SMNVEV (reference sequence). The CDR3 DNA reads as TGTGCCAGCATGTTGGAGGCAGGGAGGAATCAGCCCCAGCATTTT. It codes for CASMLEAGRNQPQHF.

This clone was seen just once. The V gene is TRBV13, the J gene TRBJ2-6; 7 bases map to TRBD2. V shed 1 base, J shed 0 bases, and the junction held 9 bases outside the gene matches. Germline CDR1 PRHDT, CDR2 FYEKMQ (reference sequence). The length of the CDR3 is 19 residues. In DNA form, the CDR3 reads TGTGCCAGCAGCTTAGTTGGGGGGGGAGGACCCTCTGGGGCCAACGTCCTGACTTTC. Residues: CASSLVGGGGPSGANVLTF.

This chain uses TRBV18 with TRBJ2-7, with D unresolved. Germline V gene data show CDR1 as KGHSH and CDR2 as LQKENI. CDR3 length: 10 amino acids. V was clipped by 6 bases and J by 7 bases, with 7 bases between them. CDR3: CASSPGEQYF. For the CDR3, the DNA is TGTGCCAGCTCCCCCGGGGAGCAGTACTTC.